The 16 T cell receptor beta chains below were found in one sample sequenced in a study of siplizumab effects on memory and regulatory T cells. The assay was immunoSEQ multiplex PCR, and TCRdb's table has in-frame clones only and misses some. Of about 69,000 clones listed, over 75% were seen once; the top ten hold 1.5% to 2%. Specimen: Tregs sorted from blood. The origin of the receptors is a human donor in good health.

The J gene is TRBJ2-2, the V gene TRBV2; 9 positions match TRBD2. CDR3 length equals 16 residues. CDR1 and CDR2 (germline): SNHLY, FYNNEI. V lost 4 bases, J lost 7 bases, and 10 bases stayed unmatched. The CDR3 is CASSGQASGIGGELFF. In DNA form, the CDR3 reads TGTGCCAGCAGTGGACAGGCTAGCGGGATCGGCGGGGAGCTGTTTTTT. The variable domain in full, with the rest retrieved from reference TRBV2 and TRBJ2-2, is EPEVTQTPSHQVTQMGQEVILRCVPISNHLYFYWYRQILGQKVEFLVSFYNNEISEKSEIFDDQFSVERPDGSNFTLKIRSTKLEDSAMYFCASSGQASGIGGELFFGEGSRLTVL.

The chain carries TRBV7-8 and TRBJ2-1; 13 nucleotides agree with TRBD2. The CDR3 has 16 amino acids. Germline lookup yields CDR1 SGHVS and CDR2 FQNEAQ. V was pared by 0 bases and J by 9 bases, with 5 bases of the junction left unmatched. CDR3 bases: TGTGCCAGCAGCTTAGCGGGACTAGCGGGAAGGGTTGAGCAGTTCTTC. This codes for CASSLAGLAGRVEQFF.

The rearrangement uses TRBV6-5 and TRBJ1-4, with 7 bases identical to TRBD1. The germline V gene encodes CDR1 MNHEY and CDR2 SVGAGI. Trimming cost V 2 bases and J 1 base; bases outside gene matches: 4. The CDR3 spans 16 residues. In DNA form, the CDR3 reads TGTGCCAGCAGTTACGGAAGACAGGGAACTAATGAAAAACTGTTTTTT. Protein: CASSYGRQGTNEKLFF.

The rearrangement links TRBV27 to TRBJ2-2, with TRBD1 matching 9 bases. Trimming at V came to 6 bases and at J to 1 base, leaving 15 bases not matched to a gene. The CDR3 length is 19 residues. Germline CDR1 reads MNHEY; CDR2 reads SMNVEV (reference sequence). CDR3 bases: TGTGCCAGCAGACCTACCGGGACAGGGCGAGAAAAGAACACCGGGGAGCTGTTTTTT. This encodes CASRPTGTGREKNTGELFF.

Here the CDR3 DNA reads TGCGCCAGCAGCCCGAGGACAGGCACCGGGGAGCTGTTTTTT. This encodes CASSPRTGTGELFF. This rearrangement joins TRBV5-1 to TRBJ2-2; 7 nucleotides match TRBD1. The CDR3 totals 14 residues. Per the germline V gene, CDR1 is SGHRS and CDR2 is YFSETQ. Trimming at V came to 4 bases and at J to 4 bases, leaving 4 bases not matched to a gene. The complete variable domain, with remaining parts taken from reference TRBV5-1 and TRBJ2-2, reads KAGVTQTPRYLIKTRGQQVTLSCSPISGHRSVSWYQQTPGQGLQFLFEYFSETQRNKGNFPGRFSGRQFSNSRSEMNVSTLELGDSALYLCASSPRTGTGELFFGEGSRLTVL.

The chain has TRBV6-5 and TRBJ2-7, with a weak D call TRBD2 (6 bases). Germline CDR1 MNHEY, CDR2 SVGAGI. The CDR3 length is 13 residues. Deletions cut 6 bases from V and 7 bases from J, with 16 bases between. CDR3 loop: CASSRDSLGEQYF. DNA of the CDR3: TGTGCCAGCAGCAGGGACTCCTTGGGAGAGCAGTACTTC.

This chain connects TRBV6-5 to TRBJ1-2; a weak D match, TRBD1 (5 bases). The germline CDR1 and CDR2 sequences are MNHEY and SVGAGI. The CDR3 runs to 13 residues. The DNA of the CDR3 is TGTGCAGCGGTGGGGGGGAATGGCTATGGCTACACCTTC. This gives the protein CAAVGGNGYGYTF.

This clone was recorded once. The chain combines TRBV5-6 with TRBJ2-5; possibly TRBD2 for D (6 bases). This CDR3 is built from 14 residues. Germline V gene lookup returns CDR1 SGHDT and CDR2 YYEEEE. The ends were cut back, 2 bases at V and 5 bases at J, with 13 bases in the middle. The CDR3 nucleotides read TGTGCCAGCAGCTTTAAGGCGGGGAAGGAGACCCAGTACTTC. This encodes CASSFKAGKETQYF.

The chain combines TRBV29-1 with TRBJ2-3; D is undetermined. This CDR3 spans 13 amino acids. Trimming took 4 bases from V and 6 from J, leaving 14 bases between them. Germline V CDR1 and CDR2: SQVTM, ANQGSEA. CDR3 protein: CSVANALMDTQYF. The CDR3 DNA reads TGCAGCGTTGCCAATGCCCTCATGGATACGCAGTATTTT.

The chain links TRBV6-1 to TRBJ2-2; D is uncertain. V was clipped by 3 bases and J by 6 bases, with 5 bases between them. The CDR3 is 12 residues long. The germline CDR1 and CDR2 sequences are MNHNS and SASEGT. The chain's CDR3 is CASSDPPGELFF. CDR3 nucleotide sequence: TGTGCCAGCAGTGACCCACCCGGGGAGCTGTTTTTT.

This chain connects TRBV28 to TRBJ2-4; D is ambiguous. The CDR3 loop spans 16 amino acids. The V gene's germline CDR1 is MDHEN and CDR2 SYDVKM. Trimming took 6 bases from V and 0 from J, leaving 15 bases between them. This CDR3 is CASRIAGLLAKNIQYF. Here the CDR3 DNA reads TGTGCCAGCAGGATAGCTGGCCTACTAGCCAAAAACATTCAGTACTTC.

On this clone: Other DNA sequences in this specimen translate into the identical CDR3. CDR3 coding DNA: TGTGCCAGCAGCTTAAGCTATGAGCAGTACTTC. It translates to CASSLSYEQYF. V usage is TRBV7-3 and J usage is TRBJ2-7, with D unresolved. Germline V gene sequence: CDR1 SGHTA, CDR2 FQGTGA. V dropped 1 base and J dropped 7 bases, with 5 bases sitting between them. This CDR3 region has 11 residues.

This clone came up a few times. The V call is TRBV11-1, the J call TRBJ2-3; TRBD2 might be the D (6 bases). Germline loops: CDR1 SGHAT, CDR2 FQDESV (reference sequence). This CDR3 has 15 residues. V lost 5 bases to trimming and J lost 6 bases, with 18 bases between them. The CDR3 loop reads CASSRGLPQRDTQYF. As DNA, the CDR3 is TGTGCCAGCAGCCGGGGACTCCCCCAACGGGATACGCAGTATTTT.

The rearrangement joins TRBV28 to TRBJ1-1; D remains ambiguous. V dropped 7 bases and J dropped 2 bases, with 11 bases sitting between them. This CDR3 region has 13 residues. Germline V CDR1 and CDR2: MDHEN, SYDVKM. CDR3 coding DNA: TGTGCCAGCATCTGGGGAGTTAACACTGAAGCTTTCTTT. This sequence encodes CASIWGVNTEAFF.

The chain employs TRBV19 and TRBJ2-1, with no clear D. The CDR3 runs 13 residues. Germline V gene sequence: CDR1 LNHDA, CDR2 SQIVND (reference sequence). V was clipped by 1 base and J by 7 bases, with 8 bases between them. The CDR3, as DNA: TGTGCCAGTAGTATAGGGGTTGGGAATGAGCAGTTCTTC. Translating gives CASSIGVGNEQFF.

The CDR3 loop reads CASDWGLGNGNQPQHF. As DNA, the CDR3 is TGTGCCAGTGACTGGGGCCTCGGGAACGGCAATCAGCCCCAGCATTTT. The V and J genes are TRBV19 and TRBJ1-5, with a possible D match to TRBD1 (5 bases). Trimming took 8 bases from V and 2 from J, leaving 19 bases between them. The CDR3 has 16 residues. Per germline, CDR1 LNHDA and CDR2 SQIVND (reference sequence).